This passage covers 20 T cell receptor beta chains from one sample sequenced in a study of immune evolution from preneoplasia to lung adenocarcinoma. Data came from immunoSEQ multiplex PCR; TCRdb stores just in-frame clones and leaves some out. The sample includes some 3,300 clones, about four fifths of them seen just once. Sequencing used FFPE adjacent normal lung tissue. These receptors all stem from a person aged 60 to 80 with lung adenocarcinoma.

The V call is TRBV29-1, the J call TRBJ2-6, with 7 bases aligning to TRBD1. V dropped 7 bases and J dropped 0; count of bases not matched to a gene: 9. There are 16 residues in the CDR3. The germline CDR1 and CDR2 sequences are SQVTM and ANQGSEA. The CDR3 is CSAWDSDFSGANVLTF. Written as DNA, the CDR3 is TGCAGCGCATGGGACAGTGATTTCTCTGGGGCCAACGTCCTGACTTTC.

The genes are TRBV4-3 and TRBJ2-7, with D uncertain. Trimming took 0 bases from V and 0 from J, leaving 12 bases between them. Germline values: CDR1 LGHNA, CDR2 YSLEER. The CDR3 spans 16 residues. CDR3 sequence: CASSQDRVTHSYEQYF. In nucleotides, the CDR3 is TGCGCCAGCAGCCAAGATCGGGTGACGCACTCCTACGAGCAGTACTTC.

This rearrangement joins TRBV29-1 to TRBJ2-5; TRBD2 is a possible D gene (6 bases). V lost 7 bases and J 2 bases, leaving 20 bases between the germline ends. This CDR3 region has 15 residues. Germline V gene lookup returns CDR1 SQVTM and CDR2 ANQGSEA. The CDR3 region is CSARLVGPRQETQYF. The CDR3 DNA reads TGCAGCGCTCGACTAGTTGGGCCCCGACAAGAGACCCAGTACTTC.

The rearrangement links TRBV2 to TRBJ1-3; perhaps TRBD1 as D (5 bases). The CDR3 is made up of 18 amino acids. The germline CDR1 and CDR2 sequences are SNHLY and FYNNEI. With 0 bases removed from V and 0 bases from J, the gap between germline ends came to 15 bases. The CDR3 nucleotides read TGTGCCAGCAGTGAAGCGGCGTTTGGGGACCACTCTGGAAACACCATATATTTT. Translating gives CASSEAAFGDHSGNTIYF. Full variable domain (missing parts from reference TRBV2 and TRBJ1-3): EPEVTQTPSHQVTQMGQEVILRCVPISNHLYFYWYRQILGQKVEFLVSFYNNEISEKSEIFDDQFSVERPDGSNFTLKIRSTKLEDSAMYFCASSEAAFGDHSGNTIYFGEGSWLTVV.

In this sample, this clone turned up a few times. This chain uses TRBV5-4 with TRBJ2-3; tentatively, D is TRBD1 (6 bases). The CDR3 spans 16 residues. In germline, CDR1 is SGHNT, CDR2 YYREEE (reference sequence). Trimming shortened V by 4 bases and J by 1 base, and 16 bases separated the two germline ends. For the CDR3, the DNA is TGTGCCAGCAGCAGCCCGGGGACAAGGGGCACAGATACGCAGTATTTT. Protein sequence: CASSSPGTRGTDTQYF.

This chain joins TRBV11-2 and TRBJ2-1; TRBD2 aligns across 11 bases. Germline CDR1 SGHAT, CDR2 FQNNGV. J was trimmed by 6 bases and V by 5 bases; bases with no gene match: 6. The CDR3 is 15 residues long. CDR3 loop: CASSSAGTSGNEQFF. DNA for the CDR3: TGTGCCAGCAGCAGCGCCGGGACTAGCGGCAATGAGCAGTTCTTC.

This chain joins TRBV19 and TRBJ1-1; 9 bases fit TRBD1. V was pared by 9 bases and J by 5 bases, with 7 bases of the junction left unmatched. Germline V gene data show CDR1 as LNHDA and CDR2 as SQIVND (reference sequence). The CDR3 contains 13 residues. The CDR3 DNA follows: TGTGCCAGCAGGGGACAGGGCGGGACTGAAGCTTTCTTT. This sequence encodes CASRGQGGTEAFF.

The chain has TRBV7-6 and TRBJ2-7, with a tentative D call TRBD2 (6 bases). The V and J ends lost 0 bases and 3 bases respectively, with 9 bases between them. Germline CDR1 reads SGHVS; CDR2 reads FNYEAQ. This CDR3 spans 14 amino acids. For the CDR3, the DNA is TGTGCCAGCAGCTTAGCGGGGGGAGACTACGAGCAGTACTTC. Translated, it gives CASSLAGGDYEQYF.

The chain employs TRBV5-4 and TRBJ1-1; no clear D. CDR3 size: 13 residues. Per the germline V gene, CDR1 is SGHNT and CDR2 is YYREEE (reference sequence). The V and J ends lost 0 bases and 1 base respectively, with 4 bases between them. CDR3: CASSLAGNTEAFF. CDR3 in DNA: TGTGCCAGCAGCTTGGCAGGGAACACTGAAGCTTTCTTT.

The rearrangement links TRBV4-1 to TRBJ2-7; 7 bases align to TRBD1. J lost 3 bases, V lost 5 bases, and 10 bases had no gene match. CDR3 length: 15 amino acids. Germline V gives CDR1 MGHRA, CDR2 YSYEKL. The CDR3 nucleotides are TGCGCCAGCAGCTTTAGCTCGACAGGGAACTACGAGCAGTACTTC. Translating it yields CASSFSSTGNYEQYF.

The rearrangement uses TRBV4-2 and TRBJ2-7, with 14 bases identical to TRBD2. The junction had 0 bases not matched to a gene; V was cut back by 3 bases and J by 5 bases. Germline CDR1 and CDR2: LGHNA and YNFKEQ. The CDR3 contains 14 residues. The CDR3 reads CASSQGLAGDEQYF. For the CDR3, the DNA is TGTGCCAGCAGCCAGGGACTAGCGGGAGACGAGCAGTACTTC.

The rearrangement joins TRBV7-8 to TRBJ2-7, with 7 nucleotides matching TRBD2. Unmatched junction bases numbered 11, after V lost 5 bases and J lost 7 bases. This CDR3 spans 14 amino acids. Germline V lookup: CDR1 SGHVS, CDR2 FQNEAQ. Here the CDR3 DNA reads TGTGCCAGCAGCCATCGGACAACCGGGGGGGAGCAGTACTTC. This encodes CASSHRTTGGEQYF.

This chain connects TRBV19 to TRBJ2-7; D remains ambiguous. Per germline, CDR1 LNHDA and CDR2 SQIVND (reference sequence). The CDR3 is made up of 15 amino acids. Trimming left V 0 bases short and J 9 bases short, with 18 bases between. The CDR3: CASSIDHSPGMGQYF. The CDR3 region has the DNA TGTGCCAGTAGTATAGATCACTCTCCGGGCATGGGGCAGTACTTC.

The J gene is TRBJ2-4, the V gene TRBV19; TRBD2 aligns across 12 bases. Looked up from germline, CDR1 is LNHDA and CDR2 is SQIVND (reference sequence). CDR3 size: 16 residues. V dropped 5 bases and J dropped 2; count of bases not matched to a gene: 4. The CDR3: CASSPTSGRSKNIQYF. The CDR3, as DNA: TGTGCCAGTAGTCCTACTAGCGGGAGGTCCAAAAACATTCAGTACTTC.

This sequence joins TRBV4-3 and TRBJ1-2, with a weak D call TRBD1 (6 bases). This CDR3 has 15 residues. Germline CDR1 LGHNA, CDR2 YSLEER. Trimming shortened V by 0 bases and J by 4 bases, and 12 bases separated the two germline ends. The CDR3 coding sequence is TGCGCCAGCAGCCAAGATTTCGGGGGCTTCTATGGCTACACCTTC. Translating gives CASSQDFGGFYGYTF.

This chain links TRBV7-9 with TRBJ2-2; 7 bases line up with TRBD2. The CDR3 has 13 amino acids. V was pared by 11 bases and J by 1 base, with 4 bases of the junction left unmatched. CDR1 and CDR2 from the germline V gene are SEHNR and FQNEAQ (reference sequence). This chain's CDR3 is CAAGGGNTGELFF. DNA of the CDR3: TGTGCCGCAGGCGGGGGGAACACCGGGGAGCTGTTTTTT.

This chain connects TRBV18 to TRBJ1-5; D remains ambiguous. The CDR3 is 13 residues long. Germline CDR1 KGHSH, CDR2 LQKENI. V lost 3 bases to trimming and J lost 4 bases, with 7 bases between them. CDR3 residues: CASSPGDNQPQHF. CDR3 DNA sequence: TGTGCCAGCTCACCCGGAGATAATCAGCCCCAGCATTTT.

This chain uses TRBV29-1 with TRBJ1-2; no clear D gene. Deletions cut 7 bases from V and 4 bases from J, with 13 bases between. The CDR3 sequence is 12 residues long. The germline gives CDR1 SQVTM, CDR2 ANQGSEA. The CDR3 nucleotides read TGCAGCGCCGTCGGATCGGTCTATGGCTACACCTTC. Encoded protein: CSAVGSVYGYTF.

This clone appeared once. The CDR3: CASSTGQGSEQYF. Written as DNA, the CDR3 is TGCGCCAGCAGCACAGGACAGGGATCCGAGCAGTACTTC. The rearrangement joins TRBV5-1 to TRBJ2-7, with 8 nucleotides matching TRBD1. CDR1 is SGHRS and CDR2 is YFSETQ in the germline V gene. CDR3 length equals 13 residues. V was pared by 4 bases and J by 6 bases, with 6 bases of the junction left unmatched.

Comments on this clone: At the DNA level, this CDR3 is encoded by other sequences in the same sample as well. This rearrangement joins TRBV18 to TRBJ2-5, with no clear D. Trimming pared 2 bases from V and 2 bases from J, leaving 3 bases between. Germline V gene sequence: CDR1 KGHSH, CDR2 LQKENI. The CDR3 loop spans 12 amino acids. CDR3 nucleotide sequence: TGTGCCAGCTCACCAGGGCAAGAGACCCAGTACTTC. Its translation is CASSPGQETQYF.